This TCR beta chain was sequenced in a study of shared clonotypes between healthy human individuals. For the study at large: A few men and a couple of women, aged 18 to 49, were donors. Whole-study findings and limits: As a rule, naive subsets had a larger estimated richness than memory subsets.

Study processing details: In the immunoSEQ data, sequences were junction-only and lacked quality scores, so filtering differed. Profiling relied on immunoSEQ multiplex PCR, and the TCRdb table lists in-frame clones only, not all of them. V and J calls and clone size are as listed in that table; D and trimming were resolved from the DNA. This table holds some 2.1 million clones, roughly 95% found once. Participating donors were healthy, HIV-negative adults free of recent acute infections or vaccinations. CDR3 length: 13 residues. Germline V lookup: CDR1 SGHNT, CDR2 YYREEE (reference sequence). V was trimmed by 4 bases and J by 6 bases, leaving 11 bases between them. This clone was seen once. Its antigen is as yet unknown.

Sequenced: naive CD4+ T cells sorted from blood. The subset denotes: CD45RA+ positively selected. This chain links TRBV5-4 with TRBJ1-5; TRBD1 might be the D (5 bases). The TCR was taken from a man in his late teens or twenties in good health. The CDR3 nucleotides are TGTGCCAGCAGCCCGGGACCTGGTCAGCCCCAGCATTTT. Translated: CASSPGPGQPQHF.